This TCR beta chain came from a study of T cells in localized non-small cell lung cancer. Sequenced by immunoSEQ multiplex PCR; TCRdb stores in-frame clones only, minus some. This table holds about 10,000 clones, 29% found once. The CDR3 contains 13 residues. Germline loops: CDR1 SQVTM, CDR2 ANQGSEA. With V trimmed by 3 bases and J by 5 bases, 5 bases remained unmatched. Study-wide findings and caveats: Multi-region tumor sequencing was not done, so intratumor heterogeneity could not be excluded. Uninvolved neighboring lung showed the greatest T cell clonality, exceeding tumor.

A word on this clone: Antigen specificity is unknown.

This TCR came from a man aged 40-75 years with stage I lung adenocarcinoma. This specimen was lung tumor tissue, taken before any cancer treatment. This sequence joins TRBV29-1 and TRBJ2-7; 9 bases align to TRBD1. The CDR3 region is CSVDMGQGHEQYF. The CDR3 DNA follows: TGCAGCGTTGACATGGGACAGGGACACGAGCAGTACTTC.